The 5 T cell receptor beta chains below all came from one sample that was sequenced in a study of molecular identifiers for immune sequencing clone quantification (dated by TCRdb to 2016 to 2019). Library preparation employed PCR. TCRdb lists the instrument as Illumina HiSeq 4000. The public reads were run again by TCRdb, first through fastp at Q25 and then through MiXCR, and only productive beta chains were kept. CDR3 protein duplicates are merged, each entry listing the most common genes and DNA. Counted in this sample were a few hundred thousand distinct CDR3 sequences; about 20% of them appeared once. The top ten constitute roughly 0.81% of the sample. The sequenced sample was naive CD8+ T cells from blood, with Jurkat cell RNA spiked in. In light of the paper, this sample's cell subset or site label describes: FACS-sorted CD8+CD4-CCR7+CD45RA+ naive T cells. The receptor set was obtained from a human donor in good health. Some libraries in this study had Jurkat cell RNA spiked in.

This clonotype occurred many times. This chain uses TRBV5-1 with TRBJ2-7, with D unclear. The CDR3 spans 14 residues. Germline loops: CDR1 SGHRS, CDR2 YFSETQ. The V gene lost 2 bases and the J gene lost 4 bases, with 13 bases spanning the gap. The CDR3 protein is CASSFSQLDYEQYF. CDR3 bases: TGCGCCAGCAGCTTTTCTCAACTCGATTACGAGCAGTACTTC.

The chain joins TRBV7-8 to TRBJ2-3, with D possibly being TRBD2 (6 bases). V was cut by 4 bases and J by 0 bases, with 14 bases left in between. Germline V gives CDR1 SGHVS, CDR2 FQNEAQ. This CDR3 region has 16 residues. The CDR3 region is CASSWRLSGSTDTQYF. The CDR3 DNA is TGTGCCAGCAGCTGGCGCCTCAGCGGGAGCACAGATACGCAGTATTTT.

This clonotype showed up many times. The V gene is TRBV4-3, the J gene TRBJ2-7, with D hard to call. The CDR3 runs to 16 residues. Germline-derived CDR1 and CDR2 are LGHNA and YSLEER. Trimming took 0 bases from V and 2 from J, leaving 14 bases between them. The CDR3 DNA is TGCGCCAGCAGCCAAGATTGGCTGGTAGGGACCTACGAGCAGTACTTC. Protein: CASSQDWLVGTYEQYF.

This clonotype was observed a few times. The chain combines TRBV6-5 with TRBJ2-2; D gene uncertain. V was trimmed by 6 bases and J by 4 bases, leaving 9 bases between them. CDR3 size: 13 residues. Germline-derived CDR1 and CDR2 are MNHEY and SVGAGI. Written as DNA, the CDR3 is TGTGCCAGCAGCCCCTTGAGCACCGGGGAGCTGTTTTTT. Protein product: CASSPLSTGELFF.

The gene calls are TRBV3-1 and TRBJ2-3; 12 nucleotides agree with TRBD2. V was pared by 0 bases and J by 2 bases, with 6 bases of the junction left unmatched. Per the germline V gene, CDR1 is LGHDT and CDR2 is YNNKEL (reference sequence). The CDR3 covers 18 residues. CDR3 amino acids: CASSQDSSGGVFTDTQYF. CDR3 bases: TGTGCCAGCAGCCAAGACTCTAGCGGGGGGGTTTTCACAGATACGCAGTATTTT.